This record covers a single T cell receptor beta chain. The source of the sample is a study of radiation and T cells in renal cell carcinoma. The time point is: blood 4 weeks post-SBRT, at nephrectomy. Treatment of the sample: 15 Gy SBRT to primary tumor, nephrectomy 4 weeks later. Measured with immunoSEQ multiplex PCR; TCRdb has only the in-frame clones, and not every one. The sample yields over 90,000 clones, about 79% seen once. Germline lookup yields CDR1 MNHEY and CDR2 SVGAGI. V dropped 7 bases and J dropped 2 bases, with 16 bases sitting between them. The CDR3 is 15 amino acids. The sequence was collected from a man between 60 and 70 years old with renal cell carcinoma. The chain joins TRBV6-5 to TRBJ2-3, with D maybe TRBD1 (6 bases). The source was blood, collected from a patient whose treatment included radiotherapy and nephrectomy. This CDR3 reads CASTLQGSSTDTQYF. The CDR3 coding sequence is TGTGCCAGCACCCTACAGGGATCCTCCACAGATACGCAGTATTTT.